This T cell receptor beta chain was retrieved from a study of blood T cell repertoires in COVID-19. Whole-study context: T cells, B-cell-depleted T cells, or PBMCs provided the cDNA or gDNA that served as material.

The germline V gene encodes CDR1 SGHRS and CDR2 YFSETQ. With V trimmed by 7 bases and J by 7 bases, 17 bases remained unmatched. This CDR3 spans 16 amino acids. Per the original methods: Amplified reference gene primers provided the basis for estimating nucleated cell counts. Some clones are missing from TCRdb's copy, which holds only in-frame ones; the method was immunoSEQ multiplex PCR. V and J calls and clone size are given by that table; D and trimming were obtained from the DNA. The sample consists of 330,000 or so clones, approximately 91% of them appearing once. The genes are TRBV5-1 and TRBJ2-1; TRBD2 matches at 7 bases. The sequence derives from a woman in her 30s who had been exposed to COVID-19. What was sequenced was PBMCs or T cells enriched from blood (not recorded which). The CDR3 coding sequence is TGCGCCAGCTCCTTCCGACTAGCCTCGGACCGGAATGAGCAGTTCTTC. This gives the protein CASSFRLASDRNEQFF.